This T cell receptor beta chain appears in the sequencing data of a study of glioma-infiltrating T cells. TCR alpha and beta CDR3 regions were amplified from RNA using iRepertoire nested multiplex PCR. Each CDR3 protein is one row after TCRdb ran MiXCR on the multiplex PCR reads. This table holds approximately 400,000 distinct CDR3 sequences, roughly two fifths found once. This clonotype occurred many times. The CDR3 runs 14 residues. Trimming left V 6 bases short and J 2 bases short, with 14 bases between. The germline V gene has CDR1 MNHNS and CDR2 SASEGT. The chain recombines TRBV6-1 with TRBJ2-7, with D possibly matching TRBD1 (5 bases). This sequence was found in a human donor with low-grade glioma or glioblastoma, undergoing nonglioma brain surgery, or in good health (not recorded which). The sequencing input was glioma tissue, nonneoplastic brain tissue, or PBMCs (not recorded which). The DNA of the CDR3 is TGTGCCAGCAGCCCAAGGGGTCGCGCCTACGAGCAGTACTTC. This encodes CASSPRGRAYEQYF.